The clone carrying this T cell receptor (beta chain) was observed a few times. Its antigen is unknown. The source of the sample is a study of yellow fever vaccine responses in identical twins. One entry per CDR3 protein results from TCRdb running MiXCR on the RT-PCR reads. The sample carries about 16,000 distinct CDR3 sequences, approximately 78% recorded once. General study results and limits: After vaccination, twins' T cell response reportedly seemed partly convergent, partly personalized.

The input for sequencing was T cells from blood (PBMCs), unsorted or a sorted subset (not recorded which), taken before or after yellow fever vaccination (not recorded which). This receptor was identified in a woman aged 18-30 years who received the yellow fever vaccine.

CDR3 protein: CAWTMQGGPTDTQYF. The CDR3 DNA reads as TGTGCCTGGACGATGCAGGGGGGCCCCACAGATACGCAGTATTTT. The chain links TRBV30 to TRBJ2-3; TRBD1 might be the D (7 bases). V lost 4 bases and J lost 2, with 16 bases in between. The germline CDR1 and CDR2 sequences are GTSNPN and SVGIG (reference sequence). This CDR3 spans 15 amino acids.